This TCR beta chain stems from a study of blood T cell repertoires in COVID-19. For the study at large: PBMCs, B-cell-depleted T cells, or T cells were the source of the cDNA or gDNA that made up the material.

The authors' processing: Reference gene primer amplification gave nucleated cell count estimates. Produced via immunoSEQ multiplex PCR; TCRdb's table is partial and in-frame only. The V and J calls and clone size come from that table; D and trimming were worked out from the DNA. The sample includes 280,000 or so clones, over 75% seen only once; the top ten take roughly 15%. The V gene lost 4 bases and the J gene lost 6 bases, with 16 bases spanning the gap. Germline V gene data show CDR1 as SEHNR and CDR2 as FQNEAQ (reference sequence). The CDR3 contains 15 residues. The chain recombines TRBV7-9 with TRBJ2-1; the D gene is possibly TRBD1 (5 bases). The source material was peripheral blood. This TCR was recovered from a human donor in a cohort sampled during active COVID-19. CDR3 bases: TGTGCCAGCAGCTCCCAGGGAAGTGTGGGCAATGAGCAGTTCTTC. Amino acids: CASSSQGSVGNEQFF.